This T cell receptor (beta chain) was found in a study of cytomegalovirus exposure and HLA in healthy donors. Study-level points and caveats: Sequence variants that were highly shared formed a cluster that was likely a sequencing artifact.

Of note for this clone: The antigen remains unidentified.

PCR was performed using 60 Vbeta and 13 Jbeta primers. Original methodology: Later, tens of millions of unique TCR beta chains were counted in an analysis, and roughly 10 million of them were shared. Clones were read by immunoSEQ multiplex PCR, and TCRdb kept only the in-frame ones, dropping some. V, J and clone size derive from that table, while D and trimming were established from the DNA sequence. The sample's table shows approximately 68,000 clones. The V segment lost 0 bases and the J segment 7 bases; nucleotides outside the gene matches: 5. There are 14 residues in the CDR3. Germline CDR1 is LGHNA and CDR2 is YSLEER.

The chain uses TRBV4-3 and TRBJ1-2; 7 bases map to TRBD1. The sequenced sample was PBMCs. This TCR derives from a female donor in good health and CMV-seropositive. The CDR3 DNA reads as TGCGCCAGCAGCCAAGATCACAGGGGTGGTGGCTACACCTTC. This codes for CASSQDHRGGGYTF.